A single T cell receptor (beta chain) is shown here with its context. Both 60 Vbeta primers and 13 Jbeta primers went into the PCR. TCRdb keeps only in-frame clones here, not all; method: immunoSEQ multiplex PCR. In the table there are fewer than 75,000 clones, under 85% of which are singletons. This record belongs to a study of cytomegalovirus exposure and HLA in healthy donors. The CDR3 spans 15 residues. The germline gives CDR1 SGHKS, CDR2 YYEKEE (reference sequence). Trimming shortened V by 5 bases and J by 6 bases, and 15 bases separated the two germline ends. The sequence came from a woman aged 25 to 39 in good health and CMV-seronegative. The material sequenced was PBMCs. The chain recombines TRBV5-5 with TRBJ1-6; D perhaps matches TRBD1 (5 bases). CDR3 sequence (DNA): TGTGCCAGCAGTTCAGACAGCGGGGTTAATTCACCCCTCCACTTT. This encodes CASSSDSGVNSPLHF.